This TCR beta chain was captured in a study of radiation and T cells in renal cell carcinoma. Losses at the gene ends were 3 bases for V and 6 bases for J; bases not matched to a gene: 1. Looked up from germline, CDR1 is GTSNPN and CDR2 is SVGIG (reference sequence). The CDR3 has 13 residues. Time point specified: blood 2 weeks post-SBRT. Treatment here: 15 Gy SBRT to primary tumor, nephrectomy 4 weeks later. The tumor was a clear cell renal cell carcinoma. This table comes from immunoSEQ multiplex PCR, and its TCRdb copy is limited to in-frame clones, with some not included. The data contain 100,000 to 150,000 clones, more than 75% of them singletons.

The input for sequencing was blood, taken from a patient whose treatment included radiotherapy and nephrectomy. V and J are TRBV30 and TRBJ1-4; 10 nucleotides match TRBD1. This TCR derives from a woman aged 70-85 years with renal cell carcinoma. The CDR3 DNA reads TGTGCCTGGAGGGGGACAGGGGATGAAAAACTGTTTTTT. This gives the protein CAWRGTGDEKLFF.